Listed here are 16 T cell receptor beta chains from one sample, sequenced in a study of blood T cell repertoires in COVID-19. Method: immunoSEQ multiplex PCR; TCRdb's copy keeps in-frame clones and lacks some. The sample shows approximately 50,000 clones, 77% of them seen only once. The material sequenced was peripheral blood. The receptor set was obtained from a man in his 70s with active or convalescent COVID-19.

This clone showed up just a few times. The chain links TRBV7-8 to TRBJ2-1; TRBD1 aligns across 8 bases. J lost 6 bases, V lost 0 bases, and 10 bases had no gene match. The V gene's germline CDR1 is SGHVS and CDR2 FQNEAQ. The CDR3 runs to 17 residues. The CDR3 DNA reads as TGTGCCAGCAGCTTAGCGCATGGACAGGGAAAGCGCAATGAGCAGTTCTTC. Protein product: CASSLAHGQGKRNEQFF.

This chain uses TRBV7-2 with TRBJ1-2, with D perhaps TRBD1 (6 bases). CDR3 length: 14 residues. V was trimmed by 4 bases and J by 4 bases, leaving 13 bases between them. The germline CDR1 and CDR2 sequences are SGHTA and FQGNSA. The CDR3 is CASSYRDTLYGYTF. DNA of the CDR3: TGTGCCAGCAGCTACAGGGATACGCTCTATGGCTACACCTTC.

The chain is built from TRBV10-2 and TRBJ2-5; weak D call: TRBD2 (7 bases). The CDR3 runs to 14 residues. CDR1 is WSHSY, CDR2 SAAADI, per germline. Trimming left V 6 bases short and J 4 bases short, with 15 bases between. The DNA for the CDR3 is TGCGCCAGCAGGGGTGGGGGGGCGGTAGAGACCCAGTACTTC. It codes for CASRGGGAVETQYF.

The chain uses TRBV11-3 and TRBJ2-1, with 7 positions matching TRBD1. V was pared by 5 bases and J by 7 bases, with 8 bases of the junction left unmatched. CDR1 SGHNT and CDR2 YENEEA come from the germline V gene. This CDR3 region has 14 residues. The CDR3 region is CASSPSTGWNEQFF. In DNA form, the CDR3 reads TGTGCCAGCAGCCCCTCGACAGGGTGGAATGAGCAGTTCTTC.

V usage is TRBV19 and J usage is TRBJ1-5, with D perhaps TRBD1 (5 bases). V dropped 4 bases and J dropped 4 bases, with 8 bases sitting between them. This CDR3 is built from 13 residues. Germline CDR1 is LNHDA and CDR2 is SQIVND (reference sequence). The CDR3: CASSKDRNQPQHF. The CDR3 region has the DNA TGTGCCAGTAGTAAAGACAGAAATCAGCCCCAGCATTTT.

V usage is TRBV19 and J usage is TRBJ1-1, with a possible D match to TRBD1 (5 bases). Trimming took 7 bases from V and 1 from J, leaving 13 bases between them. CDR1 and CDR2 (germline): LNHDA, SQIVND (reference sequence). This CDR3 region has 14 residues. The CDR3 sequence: CASTVRGPNTEAFF. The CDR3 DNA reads TGTGCCAGTACGGTTAGGGGTCCGAACACTGAAGCTTTCTTT.

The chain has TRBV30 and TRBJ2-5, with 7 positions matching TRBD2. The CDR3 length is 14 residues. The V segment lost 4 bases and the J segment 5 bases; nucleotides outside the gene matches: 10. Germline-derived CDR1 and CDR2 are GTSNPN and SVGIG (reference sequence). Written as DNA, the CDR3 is TGTGCCTGGAAAGCGGGACTGTACGAGGAGACCCAGTACTTC. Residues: CAWKAGLYEETQYF.

CDR3 protein: CAGRTSGGTESDTQYF. The CDR3 nucleotides are TGTGCCGGACGGACTAGCGGGGGGACCGAATCAGATACGCAGTATTTT. This chain joins TRBV5-4 and TRBJ2-3; 14 positions agree with TRBD2. After removal of 10 bases from V and 4 bases from J, the junction contained 11 bases not matched to a gene. The CDR3 is 16 residues long. CDR1 SGHNT and CDR2 YYREEE come from the germline V gene (reference sequence).

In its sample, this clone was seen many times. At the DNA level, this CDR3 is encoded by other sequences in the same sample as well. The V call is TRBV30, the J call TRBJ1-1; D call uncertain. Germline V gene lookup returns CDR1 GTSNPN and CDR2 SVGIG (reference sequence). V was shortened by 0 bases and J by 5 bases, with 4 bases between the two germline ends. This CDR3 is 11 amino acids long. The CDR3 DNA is TGTGCCTGGAGTGTACAAACTGAAGCTTTCTTT. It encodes CAWSVQTEAFF.

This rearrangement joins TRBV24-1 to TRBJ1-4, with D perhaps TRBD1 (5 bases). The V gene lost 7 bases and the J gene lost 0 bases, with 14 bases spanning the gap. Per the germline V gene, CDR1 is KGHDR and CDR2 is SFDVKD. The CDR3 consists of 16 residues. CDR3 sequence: CATSHTGGPTNEKLFF. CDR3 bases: TGTGCCACCAGCCACACGGGGGGACCAACTAATGAAAAACTGTTTTTT.

CDR3 bases: TGTGCCAGCAGTGAGGGACTAGGAGCCTACGAGCAGTACTTC. Translating it yields CASSEGLGAYEQYF. This chain uses TRBV6-1 with TRBJ2-7; 8 positions match TRBD2. Germline V gene lookup returns CDR1 MNHNS and CDR2 SASEGT. Losses at the gene ends were 3 bases for V and 2 bases for J; bases not matched to a gene: 3. This CDR3 contains 14 residues.

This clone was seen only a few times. The CDR3 DNA is TGTGCCAGCAGCCCAGGGCGAGACTCTGAAGCTTTCTTT. Protein: CASSPGRDSEAFF. This rearrangement joins TRBV13 to TRBJ1-1, with D possibly being TRBD1 (5 bases). Germline-derived CDR1 and CDR2 are PRHDT and FYEKMQ (reference sequence). The ends were cut back, 5 bases at V and 6 bases at J, with 13 bases in the middle. The length of the CDR3 is 13 residues.

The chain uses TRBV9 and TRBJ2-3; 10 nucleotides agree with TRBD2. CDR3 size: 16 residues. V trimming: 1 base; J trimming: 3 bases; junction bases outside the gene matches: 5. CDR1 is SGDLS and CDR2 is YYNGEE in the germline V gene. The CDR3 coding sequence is TGTGCCAGCAGCGTACTGGGGACTAGCGCGACAGATACGCAGTATTTT. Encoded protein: CASSVLGTSATDTQYF.

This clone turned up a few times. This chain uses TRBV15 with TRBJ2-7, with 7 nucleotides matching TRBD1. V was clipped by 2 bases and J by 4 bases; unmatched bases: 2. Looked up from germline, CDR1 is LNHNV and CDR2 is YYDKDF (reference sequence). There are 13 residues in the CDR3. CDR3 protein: CATSRLRGYEQYF. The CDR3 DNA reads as TGTGCCACCAGCAGACTCAGGGGGTACGAGCAGTACTTC. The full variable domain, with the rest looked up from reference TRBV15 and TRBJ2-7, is DAMVIQNPRYQVTQFGKPVTLSCSQTLNHNVMYWYQQKSSQAPKLLFHYYDKDFNNEADTPDNFQSRRPNTSFCFLDIRSPGLGDTAMYLCATSRLRGYEQYFGPGTRLTVT.

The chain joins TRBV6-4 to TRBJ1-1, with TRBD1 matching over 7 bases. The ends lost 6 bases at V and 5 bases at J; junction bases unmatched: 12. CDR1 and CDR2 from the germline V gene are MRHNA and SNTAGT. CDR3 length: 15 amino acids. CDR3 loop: CASSKRQGSSTEAFF. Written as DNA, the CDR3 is TGTGCCAGCAGCAAAAGACAGGGATCTTCGACTGAAGCTTTCTTT.

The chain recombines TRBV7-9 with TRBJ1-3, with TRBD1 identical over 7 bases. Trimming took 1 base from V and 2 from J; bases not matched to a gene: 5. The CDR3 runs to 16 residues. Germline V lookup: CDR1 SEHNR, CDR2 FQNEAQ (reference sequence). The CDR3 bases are TGTGCCAGCAGCTTAGACTCGGGGACAGCTGGAAACACCATATATTTT. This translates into CASSLDSGTAGNTIYF.